Each of the 16 T cell receptor beta chains below was sequenced from the same sample in a study of naive and memory T cell subsets. Two oligonucleotides, mixed equimolar, formed the beta constant-region primer covering TRBC1 and TRBC2. Ligated cDNA was amplified by four rounds of PCR with nested alpha and beta constant-region primers and SP2. TCRdb re-called the UMI-ligation and nested PCR reads with MiXCR, one entry per CDR3 protein. This sample has some 83,000 distinct CDR3 sequences, with around 9% found just once. The sample comprised naive CD8+ T cells from blood. The source is a human donor in good health.

This clonotype was seen more than once but under ten times. The chain couples TRBV3-1 to TRBJ2-5, with D maybe TRBD2 (5 bases). The V end lost 3 bases, the J end lost 0 bases, and 8 bases lay between the germline ends. Germline CDR1 reads LGHDT; CDR2 reads YNNKEL (reference sequence). The CDR3 length is 14 residues. Written as DNA, the CDR3 is TGTGCCAGCAGCCACGGGGTTTACCAAGAGACCCAGTACTTC. Translated: CASSHGVYQETQYF.

The table lists this clonotype with a few counts. This chain joins TRBV30 and TRBJ2-1; unclear D gene. Germline values: CDR1 GTSNPN, CDR2 SVGIG (reference sequence). V gave up 1 base and J gave up 8 bases, with 12 bases separating them. CDR3 length: 13 residues. The CDR3 is CAWSASDGHEQFF. CDR3 nucleotides: TGTGCCTGGAGTGCCTCCGATGGCCATGAGCAGTTCTTC.

This clonotype was counted many times. The rearrangement uses TRBV18 and TRBJ2-7, with 9 bases identical to TRBD2. Germline assignment: CDR1 KGHSH and CDR2 LQKENI. V lost 3 bases to trimming and J lost 5 bases; unmatched junction nucleotides: 8. There are 15 residues in the CDR3. The CDR3 DNA follows: TGTGCCAGCTCACCGGCGCAGCTAGCGGGAAACGAGCAGTACTTC. Translated: CASSPAQLAGNEQYF. Based on the CDR3 plus reference TRBV18 and TRBJ2-7, the full variable domain is NAGVMQNPRHLVRRRGQEARLRCSPMKGHSHVYWYRQLPEEGLKFMVYLQKENIIDESGMPKERFSAEFPKEGPSILRIQQVVRGDSAAYFCASSPAQLAGNEQYFGPGTRLTVT.

This clonotype has a single count. This chain joins TRBV28 and TRBJ2-1; the D gene is possibly TRBD1 (6 bases). The CDR3 totals 14 residues. Germline assignment: CDR1 MDHEN and CDR2 SYDVKM. Trimming took off 3 bases at V and 4 bases at J, with 10 bases between the two ends. The CDR3 sequence is CASSFLGGYNEQFF. CDR3 DNA: TGTGCCAGCAGTTTCCTAGGGGGATACAATGAGCAGTTCTTC.

This clonotype was seen ten or more times. The chain recombines TRBV6-6 with TRBJ2-5; maybe TRBD2 (7 bases). Trimming left V 0 bases short and J 6 bases short, with 11 bases between. Germline values: CDR1 MNHNY, CDR2 SVGAGI (reference sequence). The CDR3 length is 14 residues. The CDR3 reads CASSYSKGGQTQYF. The CDR3 coding sequence is TGTGCCAGCAGTTACTCCAAGGGGGGGCAGACCCAGTACTTC.

V is TRBV5-1 and J is TRBJ2-7; D ambiguous. Trimming stripped 3 bases from V and 5 bases from J, with 15 bases between. CDR1 and CDR2 (germline): SGHRS, YFSETQ. The CDR3 has 14 amino acids. Here the CDR3 DNA reads TGCGCCAGCAGCTCCCCCGGTGGATTGGACGAGCAGTACTTC. As protein: CASSSPGGLDEQYF.

Ten or more counts support this clonotype. This rearrangement joins TRBV29-1 to TRBJ2-1; D not resolved. V was pared by 6 bases and J by 10 bases, with 13 bases between. CDR1 is SQVTM, CDR2 ANQGSEA, per germline. CDR3 length: 11 residues. The CDR3 sequence: CSVSPPREQFF. The CDR3 bases are TGCAGCGTCTCCCCACCGCGGGAGCAGTTCTTC.

This clonotype was recorded a few times. V is TRBV7-3 and J is TRBJ2-3, with D maybe TRBD2 (6 bases). Germline V gene lookup returns CDR1 SGHTA and CDR2 FQGTGA. The CDR3 runs to 16 residues. V gave up 5 bases and J gave up 2 bases, with 17 bases separating them. CDR3 nucleotide sequence: TGTGCCAGCAGCCCACATCAAGCGGGCCACACAGATACGCAGTATTTT. Its protein is CASSPHQAGHTDTQYF. The full variable domain, in which reference TRBV7-3 and TRBJ2-3 provide the parts outside the CDR3, is GAGVSQTPSNKVTEKGKYVELRCDPISGHTALYWYRQSLGQGPEFLIYFQGTGAADDSGLPNDRFFAVRPEGSVSTLKIQRTERGDSAVYLCASSPHQAGHTDTQYFGPGTRLTVL.

This clonotype was seen many times. This chain connects TRBV12-3 or TRBV12-4 to TRBJ2-3, with TRBD1 matching over 7 bases. After removal of 0 bases from V and 2 bases from J, the junction contained 2 bases not matched to a gene. The CDR3 extends over 15 amino acids. The CDR3 DNA follows: TGTGCCAGCAGTTTAGCAGGGACAGCCACAGATACGCAGTATTTT. Translation: CASSLAGTATDTQYF.

This clonotype was seen many times. The rearrangement joins TRBV20-1 to TRBJ2-7; D is possibly TRBD1 or TRBD2 (5 bases each). Germline loops: CDR1 DFQATT, CDR2 SNEGSKA (reference sequence). Trimming cost V 5 bases and J 1 base, with 18 bases left between them. The CDR3 is 15 amino acids. CDR3 in DNA: TGCAGTGCTCCCCCCGGCGAAGGGGAGTCCTACGAGCAGTACTTC. This codes for CSAPPGEGESYEQYF.

This clonotype was counted only a few times. V usage is TRBV27 and J usage is TRBJ1-1, with D unresolved. Germline CDR1 is MNHEY and CDR2 is SMNVEV (reference sequence). Trimming pared 6 bases from V and 0 bases from J, leaving 11 bases between. The CDR3 sequence is 14 residues long. The chain's CDR3 is CASRPGRMNTEAFF. The DNA for the CDR3 is TGTGCCAGCAGACCCGGACGGATGAACACTGAAGCTTTCTTT.

The rearrangement links TRBV28 to TRBJ2-1, with a weak D call TRBD1 (5 bases). Trimming left V 4 bases short and J 0 bases short, with 25 bases between. The CDR3 contains 20 residues. CDR1 and CDR2 from the germline V gene are MDHEN and SYDVKM. CDR3 residues: CASSSLGLNGQIYSYNEQFF. The CDR3 DNA reads as TGTGCCAGCAGTTCTTTGGGGCTAAATGGGCAAATATACTCCTACAATGAGCAGTTCTTC.

Many counts were recorded for this clonotype. V and J are TRBV12-3 or TRBV12-4 and TRBJ2-4, with a possible D match to TRBD1 (5 bases). V lost 5 bases, J lost 5 bases, and 10 bases lay in between. The CDR3 is 13 amino acids. The CDR3 spells CASSDSNENIQYF. In DNA form, the CDR3 reads TGTGCCAGCAGTGACAGTAACGAAAACATTCAGTACTTC.

There are many counts of this clonotype. DNA of the CDR3: TGTGCCAGCAGTTTAGCTTTAGGCGGGACGTATGAGCAGTTCTTC. The encoded protein is CASSLALGGTYEQFF. The chain combines TRBV12-3 or TRBV12-4 with TRBJ2-1; D possibly corresponds to TRBD2 (6 bases). This CDR3 is built from 15 residues. V shed 0 bases and J shed 8 bases, with 14 bases lying between them.

This clonotype was counted ten times or more. This chain links TRBV27 with TRBJ2-2; a weak D match, TRBD1 (6 bases). The CDR3 has 14 residues. The V end was cut by 6 bases, the J end by 2 bases, with 10 bases between. Germline CDR1 is MNHEY and CDR2 is SMNVEV (reference sequence). In nucleotides, the CDR3 is TGTGCCAGCAGATGGGGGCGAAACACCGGGGAGCTGTTTTTT. The encoded protein is CASRWGRNTGELFF.

This chain connects TRBV6-5 to TRBJ2-2, with D perhaps matching TRBD2 (5 bases). V shed 2 bases and J shed 0 bases, with 7 bases lying between them. CDR1 and CDR2 from the germline V gene are MNHEY and SVGAGI. CDR3 length equals 15 residues. The CDR3 DNA follows: TGTGCCAGCAGTTACACCGGGACGAACACCGGGGAGCTGTTTTTT. Translated, it gives CASSYTGTNTGELFF.